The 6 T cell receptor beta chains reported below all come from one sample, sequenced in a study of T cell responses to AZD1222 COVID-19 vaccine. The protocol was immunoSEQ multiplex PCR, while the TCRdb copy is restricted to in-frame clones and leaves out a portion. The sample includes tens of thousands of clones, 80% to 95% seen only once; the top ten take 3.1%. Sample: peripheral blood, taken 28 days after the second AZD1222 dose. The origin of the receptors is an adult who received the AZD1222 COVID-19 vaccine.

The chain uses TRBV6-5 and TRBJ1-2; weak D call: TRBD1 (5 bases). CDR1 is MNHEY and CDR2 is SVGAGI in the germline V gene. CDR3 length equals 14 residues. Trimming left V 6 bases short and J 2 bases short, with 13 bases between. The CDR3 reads CASRAGTGNYGYTF. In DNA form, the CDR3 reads TGTGCCAGCAGGGCCGGGACCGGGAACTATGGCTACACCTTC.

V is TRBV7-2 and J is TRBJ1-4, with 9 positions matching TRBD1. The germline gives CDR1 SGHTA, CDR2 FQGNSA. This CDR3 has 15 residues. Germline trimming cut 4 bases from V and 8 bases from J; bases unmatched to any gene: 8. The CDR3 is CASSSPGQGNEKLFF. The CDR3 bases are TGTGCCAGCAGCTCCCCGGGACAGGGCAACGAAAAACTGTTTTTT.

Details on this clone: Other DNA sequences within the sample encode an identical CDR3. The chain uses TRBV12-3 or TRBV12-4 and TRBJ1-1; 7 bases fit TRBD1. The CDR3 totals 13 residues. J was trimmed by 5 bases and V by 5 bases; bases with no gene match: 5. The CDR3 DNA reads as TGTGCCAGCAGTACAGGGGAGGGAACTGAAGCTTTCTTT. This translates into CASSTGEGTEAFF.

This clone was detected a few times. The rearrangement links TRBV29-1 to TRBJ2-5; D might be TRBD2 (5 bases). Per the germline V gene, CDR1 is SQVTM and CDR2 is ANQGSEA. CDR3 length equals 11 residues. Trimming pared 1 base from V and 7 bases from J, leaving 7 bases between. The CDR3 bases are TGCAGCGTTGAAGGTGGAGGGACCCAGTACTTC. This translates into CSVEGGGTQYF.

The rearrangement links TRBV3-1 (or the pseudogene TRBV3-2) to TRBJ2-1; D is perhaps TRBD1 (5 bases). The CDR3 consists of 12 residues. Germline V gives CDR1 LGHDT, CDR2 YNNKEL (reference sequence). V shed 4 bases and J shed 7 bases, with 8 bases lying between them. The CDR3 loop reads CASSLRQNEQFF. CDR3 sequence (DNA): TGTGCCAGCAGCCTTCGACAGAATGAGCAGTTCTTC.

CDR3 DNA sequence: TGTGCCAGCAGCCGTACCACGGCATGGGAGACCCAGTACTTC. Translated: CASSRTTAWETQYF. The chain has TRBV3-1 (or the pseudogene TRBV3-2) and TRBJ2-5, with D hard to call. Germline V lookup: CDR1 LGHDT, CDR2 YNNKEL (reference sequence). V was cut by 4 bases and J by 5 bases, with 14 bases left in between. The CDR3 sequence is 14 residues long.